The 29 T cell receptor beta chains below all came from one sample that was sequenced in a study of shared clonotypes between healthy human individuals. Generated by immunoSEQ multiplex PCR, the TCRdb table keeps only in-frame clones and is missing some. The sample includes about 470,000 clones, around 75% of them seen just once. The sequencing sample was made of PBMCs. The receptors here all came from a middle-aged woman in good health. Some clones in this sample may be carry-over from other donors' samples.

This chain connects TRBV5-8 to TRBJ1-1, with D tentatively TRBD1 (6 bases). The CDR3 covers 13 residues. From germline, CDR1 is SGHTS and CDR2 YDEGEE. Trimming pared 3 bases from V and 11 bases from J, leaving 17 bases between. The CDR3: CASSWEQGSRAFF. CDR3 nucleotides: TGTGCCAGCAGCTGGGAACAGGGTTCGCGGGCTTTCTTT.

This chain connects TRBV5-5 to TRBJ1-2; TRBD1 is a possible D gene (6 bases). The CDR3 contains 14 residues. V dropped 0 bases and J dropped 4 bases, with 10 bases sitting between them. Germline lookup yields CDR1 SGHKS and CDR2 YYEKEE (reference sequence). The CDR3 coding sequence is TGTGCCAGCAGCTTGGGGGACACCGGCTATGGCTACACCTTC. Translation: CASSLGDTGYGYTF. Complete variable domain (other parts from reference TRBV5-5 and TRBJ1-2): DAGVTQSPTHLIKTRGQQVTLRCSPISGHKSVSWYQQVLGQGPQFIFQYYEKEERGRGNFPDRFSARQFPNYSSELNVNALLLGDSALYLCASSLGDTGYGYTFGSGTRLTVV.

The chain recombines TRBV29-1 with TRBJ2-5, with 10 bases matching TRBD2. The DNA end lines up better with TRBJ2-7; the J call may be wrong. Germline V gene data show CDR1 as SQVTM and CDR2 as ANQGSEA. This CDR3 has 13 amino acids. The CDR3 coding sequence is TGCAGCGTCAGAACTAGCGGGACCGGCGAGCAGTACTTC. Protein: CSVRTSGTGEQYF.

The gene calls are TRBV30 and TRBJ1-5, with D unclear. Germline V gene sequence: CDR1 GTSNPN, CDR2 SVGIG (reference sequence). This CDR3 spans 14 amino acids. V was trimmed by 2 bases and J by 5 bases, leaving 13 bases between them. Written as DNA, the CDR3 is TGTGCCTGGAGTCATTTGGGGTCCTATCAGCCCCAGCATTTT. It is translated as CAWSHLGSYQPQHF. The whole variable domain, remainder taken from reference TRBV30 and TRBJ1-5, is SQTIHQWPATLVQPVGSPLSLECTVEGTSNPNLYWYRQAAGRGLQLLFYSVGIGQISSEVPQNLSASRPQDRQFILSSKKLLLSDSGFYLCAWSHLGSYQPQHFGDGTRLSIL.

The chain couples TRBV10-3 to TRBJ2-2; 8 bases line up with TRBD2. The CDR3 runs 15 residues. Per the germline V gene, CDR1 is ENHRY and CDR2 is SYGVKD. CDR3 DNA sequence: TGTGCTTCCCTCCGGGGGGGGACGAACACCGGGGAGCTGTTTTTT. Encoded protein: CASLRGGTNTGELFF.

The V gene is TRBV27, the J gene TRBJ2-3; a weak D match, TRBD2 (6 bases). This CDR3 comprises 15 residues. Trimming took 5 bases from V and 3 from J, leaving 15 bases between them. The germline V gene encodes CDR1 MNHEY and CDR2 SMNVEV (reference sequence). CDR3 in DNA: TGTGCCAGCAGTCCCCGACTAGTAGATACAGATACGCAGTATTTT. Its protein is CASSPRLVDTDTQYF.

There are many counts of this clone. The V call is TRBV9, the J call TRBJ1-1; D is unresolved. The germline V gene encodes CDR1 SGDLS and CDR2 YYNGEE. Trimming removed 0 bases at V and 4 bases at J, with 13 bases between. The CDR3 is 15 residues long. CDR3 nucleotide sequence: TGTGCCAGCAGCGTAGATCCTACAGAGAGCACTGAAGCTTTCTTT. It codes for CASSVDPTESTEAFF. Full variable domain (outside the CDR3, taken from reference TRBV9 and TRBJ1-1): DSGVTQTPKHLITATGQRVTLRCSPRSGDLSVYWYQQSLDQGLQFLIQYYNGEERAKGNILERFSAQQFPDLHSELNLSSLELGDSALYFCASSVDPTESTEAFFGQGTRLTVV.

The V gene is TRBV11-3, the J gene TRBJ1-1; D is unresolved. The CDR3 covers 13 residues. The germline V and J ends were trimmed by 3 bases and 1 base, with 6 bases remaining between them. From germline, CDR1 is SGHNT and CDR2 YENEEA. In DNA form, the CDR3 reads TGTGCCAGCAGCTTCCGGGCGAACACTGAAGCTTTCTTT. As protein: CASSFRANTEAFF.

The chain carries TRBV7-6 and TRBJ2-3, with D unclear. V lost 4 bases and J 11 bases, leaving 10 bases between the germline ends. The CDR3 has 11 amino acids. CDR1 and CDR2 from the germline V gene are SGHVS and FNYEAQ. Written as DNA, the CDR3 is TGTGCCAGCAGCTCCCCGGGTCGGCAGTATTTT. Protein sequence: CASSSPGRQYF.

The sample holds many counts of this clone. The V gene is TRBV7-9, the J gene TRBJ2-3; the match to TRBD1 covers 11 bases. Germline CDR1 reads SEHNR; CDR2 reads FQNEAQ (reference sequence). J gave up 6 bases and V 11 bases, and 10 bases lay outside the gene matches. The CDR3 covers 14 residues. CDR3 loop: CAGSPGQGGDTQYF. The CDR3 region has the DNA TGTGCCGGATCTCCGGGACAGGGGGGGGATACGCAGTATTTT.

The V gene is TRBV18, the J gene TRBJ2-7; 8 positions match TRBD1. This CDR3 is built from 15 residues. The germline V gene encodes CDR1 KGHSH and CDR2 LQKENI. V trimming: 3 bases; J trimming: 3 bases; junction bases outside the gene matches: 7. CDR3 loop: CASSPDRGSVYEQYF. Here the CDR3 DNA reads TGTGCCAGCTCACCTGACAGGGGATCGGTCTACGAGCAGTACTTC.

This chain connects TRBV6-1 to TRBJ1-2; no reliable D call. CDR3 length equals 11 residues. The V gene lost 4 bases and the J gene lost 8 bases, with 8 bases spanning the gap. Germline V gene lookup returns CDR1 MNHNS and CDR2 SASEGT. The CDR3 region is CASSGSVGYTF. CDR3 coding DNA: TGTGCCAGCAGTGGTTCAGTCGGCTACACCTTC.

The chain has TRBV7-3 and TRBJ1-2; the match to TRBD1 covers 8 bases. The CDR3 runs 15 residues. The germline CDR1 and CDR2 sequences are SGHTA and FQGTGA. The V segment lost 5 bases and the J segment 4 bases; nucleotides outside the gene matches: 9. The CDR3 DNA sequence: TGTGCCAGCAGCCCCAACTCCGGGACAGGCTATGGCTACACCTTC. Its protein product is CASSPNSGTGYGYTF.

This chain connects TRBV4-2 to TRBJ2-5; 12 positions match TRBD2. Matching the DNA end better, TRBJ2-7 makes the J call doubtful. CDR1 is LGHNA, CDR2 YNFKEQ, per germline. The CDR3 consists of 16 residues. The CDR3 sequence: CASSQDGTSGPYEQYF. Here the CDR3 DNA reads TGTGCCAGCAGCCAAGATGGGACTAGCGGGCCCTACGAGCAGTACTTC.

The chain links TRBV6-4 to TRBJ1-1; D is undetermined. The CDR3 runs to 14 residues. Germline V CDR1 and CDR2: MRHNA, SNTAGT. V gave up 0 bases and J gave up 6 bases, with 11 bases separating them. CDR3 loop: CASSDSGQTSEAFF. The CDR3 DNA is TGTGCCAGCAGTGACTCAGGTCAGACGTCTGAAGCTTTCTTT.

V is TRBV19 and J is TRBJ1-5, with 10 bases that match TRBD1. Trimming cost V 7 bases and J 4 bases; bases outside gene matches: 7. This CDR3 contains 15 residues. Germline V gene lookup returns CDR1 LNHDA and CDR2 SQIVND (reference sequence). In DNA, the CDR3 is TGTGCCAGTAATCTGGGACAGGGGTTTAATCAGCCCCAGCATTTT. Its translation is CASNLGQGFNQPQHF.

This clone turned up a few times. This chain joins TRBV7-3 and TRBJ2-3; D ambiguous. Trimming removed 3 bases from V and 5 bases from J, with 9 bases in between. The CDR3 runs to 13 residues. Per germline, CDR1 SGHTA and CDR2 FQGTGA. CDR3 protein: CASSFNPRDTQYF. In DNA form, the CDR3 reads TGTGCCAGCAGCTTTAACCCCAGAGATACGCAGTATTTT. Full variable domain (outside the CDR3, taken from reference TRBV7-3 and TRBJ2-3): GAGVSQTPSNKVTEKGKYVELRCDPISGHTALYWYRQSLGQGPEFLIYFQGTGAADDSGLPNDRFFAVRPEGSVSTLKIQRTERGDSAVYLCASSFNPRDTQYFGPGTRLTVL.

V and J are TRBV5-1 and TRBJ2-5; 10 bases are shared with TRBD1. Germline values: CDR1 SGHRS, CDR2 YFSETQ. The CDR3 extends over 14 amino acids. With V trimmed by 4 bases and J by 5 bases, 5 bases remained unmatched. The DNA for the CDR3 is TGCGCCAGCAGCCGGGGACAGGGGCGGGAGACCCAGTACTTC. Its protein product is CASSRGQGRETQYF.

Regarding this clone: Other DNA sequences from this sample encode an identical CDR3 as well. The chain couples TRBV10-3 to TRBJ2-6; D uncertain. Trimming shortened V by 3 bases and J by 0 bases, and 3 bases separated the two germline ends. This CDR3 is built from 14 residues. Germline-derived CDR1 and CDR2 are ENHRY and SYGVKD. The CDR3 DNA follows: TGTGCCATCAGTGACCGCTCTGGGGCCAACGTCCTGACTTTC. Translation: CAISDRSGANVLTF.

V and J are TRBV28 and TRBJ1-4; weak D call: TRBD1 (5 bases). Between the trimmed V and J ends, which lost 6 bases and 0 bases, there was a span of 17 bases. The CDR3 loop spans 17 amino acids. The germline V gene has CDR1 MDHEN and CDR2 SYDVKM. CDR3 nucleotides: TGTGCCAGCAGACCGGGGGGGGTTGCGGCAACTAATGAAAAACTGTTTTTT. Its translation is CASRPGGVAATNEKLFF.

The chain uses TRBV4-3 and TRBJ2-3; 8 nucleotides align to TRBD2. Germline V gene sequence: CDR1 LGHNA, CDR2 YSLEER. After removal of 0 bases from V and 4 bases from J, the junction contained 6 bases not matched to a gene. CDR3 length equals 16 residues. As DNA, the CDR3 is TGCGCCAGCAGCCAAGATCAAGCGGGAGACGCAGATACGCAGTATTTT. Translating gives CASSQDQAGDADTQYF.

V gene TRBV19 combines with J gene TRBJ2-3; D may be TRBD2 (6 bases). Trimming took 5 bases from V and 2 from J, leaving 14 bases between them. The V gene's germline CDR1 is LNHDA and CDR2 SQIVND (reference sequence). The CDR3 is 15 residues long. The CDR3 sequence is CASSPGDSSTDTQYF. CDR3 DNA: TGTGCCAGTAGTCCCGGGGACTCCTCCACAGATACGCAGTATTTT. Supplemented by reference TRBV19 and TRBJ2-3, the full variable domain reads DGGITQSPKYLFRKEGQNVTLSCEQNLNHDAMYWYRQDPGQGLRLIYYSQIVNDFQKGDIAEGYSVSREKKESFPLTVTSAQKNPTAFYLCASSPGDSSTDTQYFGPGTRLTVL.

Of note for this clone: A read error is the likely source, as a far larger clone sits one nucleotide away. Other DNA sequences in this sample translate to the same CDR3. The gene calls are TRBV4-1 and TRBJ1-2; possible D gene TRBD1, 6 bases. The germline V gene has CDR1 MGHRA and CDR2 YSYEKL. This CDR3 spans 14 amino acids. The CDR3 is CASSPGQMNYGYTF. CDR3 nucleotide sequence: TGCGCCAGCAGCCCCGGACAGATGAACTATGGCTACACTTTC.

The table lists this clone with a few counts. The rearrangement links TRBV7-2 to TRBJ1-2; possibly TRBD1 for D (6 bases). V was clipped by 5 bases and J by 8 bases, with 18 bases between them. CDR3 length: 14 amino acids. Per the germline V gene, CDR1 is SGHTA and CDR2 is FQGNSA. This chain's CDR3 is CASSPYQGFRGYTF. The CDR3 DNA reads TGTGCCAGCAGCCCGTACCAGGGGTTCAGAGGCTACACCTTC.

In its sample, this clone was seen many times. As DNA, the CDR3 is TGTGCCAGCAGCTTAGGGACTAGCGGCTCTGGGGCCAACGTCCTGACTTTC. As protein: CASSLGTSGSGANVLTF. The chain is built from TRBV7-9 and TRBJ2-6, with 10 bases aligning to TRBD2. Germline V gene data show CDR1 as SEHNR and CDR2 as FQNEAQ (reference sequence). CDR3 length equals 17 residues. V gave up 1 base and J gave up 0 bases; unmatched junction bases: 0.

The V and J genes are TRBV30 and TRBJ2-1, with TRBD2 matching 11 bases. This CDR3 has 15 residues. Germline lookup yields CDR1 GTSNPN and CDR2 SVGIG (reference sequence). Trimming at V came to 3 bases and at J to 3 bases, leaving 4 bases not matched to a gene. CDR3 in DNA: TGTGCCTGGAGGGTCGGGACTAGCGGCTACAATGAGCAGTTCTTC. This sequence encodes CAWRVGTSGYNEQFF.

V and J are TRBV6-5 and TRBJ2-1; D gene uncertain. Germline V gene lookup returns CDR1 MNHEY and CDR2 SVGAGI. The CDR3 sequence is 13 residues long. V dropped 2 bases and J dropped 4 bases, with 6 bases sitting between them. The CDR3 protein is CASSYDKYNEQFF. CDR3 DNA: TGTGCCAGCAGTTACGACAAGTACAATGAGCAGTTCTTC.

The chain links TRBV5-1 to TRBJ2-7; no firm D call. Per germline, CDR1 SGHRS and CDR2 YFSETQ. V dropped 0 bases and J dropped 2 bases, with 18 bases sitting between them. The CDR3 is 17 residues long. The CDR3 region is CASSLGRDGGTAYEQYF. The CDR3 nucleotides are TGCGCCAGCAGCTTGGGACGCGATGGCGGTACGGCCTACGAGCAGTACTTC.

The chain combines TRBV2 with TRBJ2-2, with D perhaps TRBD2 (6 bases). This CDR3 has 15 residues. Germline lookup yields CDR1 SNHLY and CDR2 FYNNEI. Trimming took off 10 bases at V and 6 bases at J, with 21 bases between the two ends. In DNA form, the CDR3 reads TGTGCCAAAAAGGGGAATGGGCTAGCGCCCGGGGAGCTGTTTTTT. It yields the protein CAKKGNGLAPGELFF.